Listed below are T cell receptor beta chains from one sample, sequenced in a study of blood T cell repertoires in COVID-19. The repertoire was sequenced with immunoSEQ multiplex PCR; TCRdb's copy has only in-frame clones and lacks some. Of about 230,000 clones in the sample, approximately 87% were seen once. Material for sequencing was peripheral blood. The source is a woman aged 70 to 79 with active or convalescent COVID-19. Each CDR3 is given with its conserved first and last residue. A D gene is named only where the DNA matches it firmly. Not every row has a clone size; where given, it reads once, few, many or a size class.

d_call	v_call	clone_size	j_call	cdr3_aa	cdr3_nt
TRBD2	TRBV9	NA	TRBJ2-7	CASSVGSGGSYEQYF	TGTGCCAGCAGCGTCGGTAGCGGGGGGTCCTACGAGCAGTACTTC
NA	TRBV7-9	NA	TRBJ2-5	CASSQDSFETQYF	TGTGCCAGCAGCCAAGACAGTTTTGAGACCCAGTACTTC
NA	TRBV5-1	NA	TRBJ1-5	CASSYDGNQPQHF	TGCGCCAGCAGCTACGACGGGAATCAGCCCCAGCATTTT
NA	TRBV5-1	NA	TRBJ2-7	CASSLRTAYEQYF	TGCGCCAGCAGCCTGAGGACAGCCTACGAGCAGTACTTC
NA	TRBV15	NA	TRBJ2-5	CATSGETQYF	TGTGCCACCAGCGGCGAGACCCAGTACTTC
TRBD2	TRBV5-4	NA	TRBJ2-7	CASSLGGGSSYEQYF	TGTGCCAGCAGCTTAGGCGGGGGAAGCTCCTACGAGCAGTACTTC
NA	TRBV12-5	NA	TRBJ1-5	CASGLVNSYSNQPQHF	TGTGCTAGTGGTTTGGTAAACAGCTATAGCAATCAGCCCCAGCATTTT
NA	TRBV29-1	NA	TRBJ2-5	CSVSSQVGETQYF	TGCAGCGTTAGCTCTCAGGTAGGAGAGACCCAGTACTTC
NA	TRBV5-5	NA	TRBJ2-5	CASSGDTGGPETQYF	TGTGCCAGCAGCGGCGATACGGGGGGCCCAGAGACCCAGTACTTC
NA	TRBV21-1	NA	TRBJ2-3	CASSKVGLAGPDTQYF	TGTGCCAGCAGCAAAGTGGGACTAGCGGGCCCAGATACGCAGTATTTT
NA	TRBV6-6	NA	TRBJ1-1	CASSYTDTEAFF	TGTGCCAGCAGTTACACGGACACTGAAGCTTTCTTT
NA	TRBV5-4	NA	TRBJ2-3	CASTSGGGVQTDTQYF	TGTGCCAGCACCAGTGGGGGGGGCGTCCAGACAGATACGCAGTATTTT
NA	TRBV19	NA	TRBJ2-7	CASSFLDQGEQYF	TGTGCCAGTAGTTTTTTGGACCAGGGCGAGCAGTACTTC
TRBD1	TRBV19	many	TRBJ2-7	CASRQGQGFGEQYF	TGTGCCAGTAGGCAAGGACAGGGGTTCGGCGAGCAGTACTTC
TRBD1	TRBV5-5	NA	TRBJ1-5	CASSLTDRGHQPQHF	TGTGCCAGCAGCTTGACGGACAGGGGGCATCAGCCCCAGCATTTT
TRBD1	TRBV6-6	NA	TRBJ1-4	CASSPGQGGNEKLFF	TGTGCCAGCAGCCCCGGACAGGGAGGTAACGAAAAACTGTTTTTT
TRBD2	TRBV28	NA	TRBJ2-1	CASTPGTSKDEQFF	TGTGCCAGCACCCCGGGGACTAGCAAGGATGAGCAGTTCTTC
NA	TRBV6-4	NA	TRBJ1-1	CASSVDISTEAFF	TGTGCCAGCAGTGTGGACATTTCCACTGAAGCTTTCTTT
TRBD1	TRBV5-1	NA	TRBJ1-4	CASSLTGGAFATNEKLFF	TGCGCCAGCAGCTTGACAGGGGGCGCGTTTGCAACTAATGAAAAACTGTTTTTT
NA	TRBV20-1	few	TRBJ2-5	CSASALPATLSQETQYF	TGCAGTGCTAGTGCTCTACCCGCGACATTGTCACAAGAGACCCAGTACTTC
TRBD2	TRBV3-1/TRBV3-2	once	TRBJ2-1	CASSQTVVSGGEQFF	TGTGCCAGCAGCCAAACAGTTGTTAGCGGGGGTGAGCAGTTCTTC
NA	TRBV7-3	NA	TRBJ1-3	CASSLTNPGHPGNTIYF	TGTGCCAGCAGCTTAACTAACCCGGGACACCCTGGAAACACCATATATTTT
NA	TRBV28	NA	TRBJ1-2	CASSSPQTANYGYTF	TGTGCCAGCAGTTCTCCACAGACCGCTAACTATGGCTACACCTTC
NA	TRBV6-1	NA	TRBJ2-4	CASSEGANIQYF	TGTGCCAGCAGTGAAGGCGCGAACATTCAGTACTTC
TRBD2	TRBV3-1/TRBV3-2	NA	TRBJ2-3	CASSLFLAGGGDTQYF	TGTGCCAGCAGCCTCTTCCTAGCGGGAGGGGGAGATACGCAGTATTTT
NA	TRBV2	few	TRBJ1-6	CASSESGPNNSPLHF	TGTGCCAGCAGTGAAAGCGGGCCTAATAATTCACCCCTCCACTTT
TRBD1	TRBV29-1	NA	TRBJ1-2	CSVGTGGASGYTF	TGCAGCGTCGGGACAGGGGGCGCGTCTGGCTACACCTTC
NA	TRBV5-1	NA	TRBJ2-7	CASSLDTVQRYF	TGCGCCAGCAGCTTGGACACCGTACAACGGTACTTC
NA	TRBV27	NA	TRBJ1-4	CASSFYRTNEKLFF	TGTGCCAGCAGTTTTTACAGAACTAATGAAAAACTGTTTTTT